This TCR beta chain was recovered during a study of cytomegalovirus exposure and HLA in healthy donors. The CDR3 loop spans 14 amino acids. The V gene's germline CDR1 is SQVTM and CDR2 ANQGSEA. Unmatched junction bases numbered 5, after V lost 7 bases and J lost 0 bases. Findings and caveats of the study: Later work showed greater clonal expansion in HLA-associated TCR beta chains than in equally common others. For TCR beta chains, V- and J-gene trimming was later linked to a missense DCLRE1C variant. In a later analysis, at a false discovery rate of 0.05, approximately 16,000 TCR beta sequences matched HLA alleles.

On this clone itself: What it binds is unknown.

PCR employed 60 Vbeta and 13 Jbeta primers. Sequenced by immunoSEQ multiplex PCR; TCRdb stores in-frame clones only, minus some. The sample comprises 150,000 or so clones, about 75% of which are singletons, and roughly 5.8% rests with the top ten. The origin of this receptor is a man aged 40-49 years in good health and CMV-seropositive. The sample taken for sequencing was PBMCs. This chain uses TRBV29-1 with TRBJ2-7; 11 bases map to TRBD2. CDR3 region: CSGRLAGSSYEQYF. CDR3 coding DNA: TGCAGCGGCCGACTAGCGGGAAGCTCCTACGAGCAGTACTTC.